This T cell receptor beta chain was sequenced for a study of cytomegalovirus exposure and HLA in healthy donors. Points from the study as a whole: Most TCR beta V segments were productive about 90% or about 30% of the time in an earlier analysis.

Regarding this clone: Antigen: not known.

The PCR had 60 Vbeta and 13 Jbeta primers. Some clones are missing from TCRdb's copy, which holds only in-frame ones; the method was immunoSEQ multiplex PCR. The table has 150,000 to 200,000 clones, about four fifths seen once; the top ten hold about 0.25%. Germline CDR1 MNHEY, CDR2 SVGAGI. Trimming at V came to 6 bases and at J to 7 bases, leaving 3 bases not matched to a gene. The CDR3 contains 12 residues. The TCR sequence derives from a boy between 10 and 17 years old in good health and CMV-seronegative. What was sequenced was PBMCs. The chain recombines TRBV6-5 with TRBJ1-2; 9 bases fit TRBD1. The CDR3 nucleotides are TGTGCCAGCAGCGGGACAGGGTTTGGCTACACCTTC. This encodes CASSGTGFGYTF.